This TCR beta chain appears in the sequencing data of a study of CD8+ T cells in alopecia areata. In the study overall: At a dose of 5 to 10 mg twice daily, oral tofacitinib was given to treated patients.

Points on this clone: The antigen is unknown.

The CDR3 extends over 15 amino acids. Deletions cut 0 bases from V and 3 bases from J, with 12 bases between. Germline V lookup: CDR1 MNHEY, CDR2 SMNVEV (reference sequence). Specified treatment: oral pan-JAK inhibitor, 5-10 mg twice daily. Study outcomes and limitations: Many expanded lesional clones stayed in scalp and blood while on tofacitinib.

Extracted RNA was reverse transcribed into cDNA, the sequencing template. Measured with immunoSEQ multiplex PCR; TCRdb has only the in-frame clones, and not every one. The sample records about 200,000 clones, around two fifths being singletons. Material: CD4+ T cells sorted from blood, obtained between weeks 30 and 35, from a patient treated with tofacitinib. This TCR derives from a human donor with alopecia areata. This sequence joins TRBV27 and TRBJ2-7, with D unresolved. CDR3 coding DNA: TGTGCCAGCAGTTTATCAGGGCGGCCCCTCTACGAGCAGTACTTC. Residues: CASSLSGRPLYEQYF.